This passage covers 23 T cell receptor beta chains from one sample sequenced in a study of regulatory T cells in long-lasting Graves disease. Construction of TCR beta libraries relied on iRepertoire HTBI primers and on Arm-PCR targeting CDR3 regions. MiXCR, run by TCRdb on the multiplex PCR reads, gives a single entry per CDR3 protein. There are 300,000 to 350,000 distinct CDR3 sequences in the sample; about 18% occur only once, and around 30% lies in the top ten. The time point is: persistent/refractory GD, antithyroid drugs over 5 years with positive TRAb. After RNA was extracted from PBMCs, the TCR library was made from it. The material sequenced was peripheral blood mononuclear cells (PBMCs), taken when the disease was refractory, from a patient treated with antithyroid drugs. The receptors shown here come from a female donor with Graves disease.

The V gene is TRBV30, the J gene TRBJ2-5; no firm D call. Germline CDR1 and CDR2: GTSNPN and SVGIG (reference sequence). Trimming removed 7 bases from V and 5 bases from J, with 14 bases in between. The CDR3 runs 12 residues. CDR3 nucleotide sequence: TGTGCCTCCACCCAGCAGTCGGAGACCCAGTACTTC. It yields the protein CASTQQSETQYF.

In this sample, this clonotype turned up a few times. The chain joins TRBV6-1 to TRBJ1-1, with a tentative D call TRBD1 (5 bases). This CDR3 spans 13 amino acids. Trimming shortened V by 5 bases and J by 5 bases, and 12 bases separated the two germline ends. CDR1 MNHNS and CDR2 SASEGT come from the germline V gene. The CDR3 region is CASSNIAGTEAFF. CDR3 sequence (DNA): TGTGCCAGCAGTAATATAGCAGGGACTGAAGCTTTCTTT.

The J gene is TRBJ1-4, the V gene TRBV29-1, with unresolved D. The germline V and J ends were trimmed by 4 bases and 5 bases, with 11 bases remaining between them. The CDR3 loop spans 13 amino acids. Germline assignment: CDR1 SQVTM and CDR2 ANQGSEA. The chain's CDR3 is CSVAEIRNEKLFF. The CDR3, as DNA: TGCAGCGTTGCGGAGATTCGGAATGAAAAACTGTTTTTT.

This clonotype was seen repeatedly, ten times or more. The chain employs TRBV11-3 and TRBJ1-5; a possible D gene is TRBD1 (6 bases). V was clipped by 7 bases and J by 4 bases, with 38 bases between them. Germline values: CDR1 SGHNT, CDR2 YENEEA. This CDR3 has 22 amino acids. The DNA of the CDR3 is TGTGCCAGCATATTTGACCCTCAACATTGTGGGGACAACGGGTGCAGTAATCAGCCCCAGCATTTT. Translation gives CASIFDPQHCGDNGCSNQPQHF. Looking up the rest from reference TRBV11-3 and TRBJ1-5 gives the full variable domain: EAGVVQSPRYKIIEKKQPVAFWCNPISGHNTLYWYLQNLGQGPELLIRYENEEAVDDSQLPKDRFSAERLKGVDSTLKIQPAELGDSAVYLCASIFDPQHCGDNGCSNQPQHFGDGTRLSIL.

The chain employs TRBV11-2 and TRBJ2-5, with 11 bases identical to TRBD2. V trimming: 5 bases; J trimming: 4 bases; junction bases outside the gene matches: 9. The CDR3 spans 16 residues. Germline V gives CDR1 SGHAT, CDR2 FQNNGV. Here the CDR3 reads CASSPGLAAGGETQYF. The CDR3, as DNA: TGTGCCAGCAGCCCGGGACTAGCGGCAGGTGGAGAGACCCAGTACTTC. Full variable domain (rest looked up from reference TRBV11-2 and TRBJ2-5): EAGVAQSPRYKIIEKRQSVAFWCNPISGHATLYWYQQILGQGPKLLIQFQNNGVVDDSQLPKDRFSAERLKGVDSTLKIQPAKLEDSAVYLCASSPGLAAGGETQYFGPGTRLLVL.

Ten or more counts support this clonotype. This sequence joins TRBV6-1 and TRBJ1-2; no reliable D call. V was cut by 7 bases and J by 2 bases, with 11 bases left in between. The CDR3 loop spans 13 amino acids. The germline CDR1 and CDR2 sequences are MNHNS and SASEGT. The DNA of the CDR3 is TGTGCCAGCACCCAGACACCCAACTATGGCTACACCTTC. It specifies CASTQTPNYGYTF.

Many counts were recorded for this clonotype. V and J are TRBV13 and TRBJ1-1, with D possibly matching TRBD1 (5 bases). Germline V gene sequence: CDR1 PRHDT, CDR2 FYEKMQ (reference sequence). V gave up 0 bases and J gave up 10 bases, with 12 bases separating them. The CDR3 has 13 amino acids. CDR3 sequence reads: CASSLGKVGGAFF. CDR3 in DNA: TGTGCCAGCAGCTTAGGAAAGGTCGGGGGAGCTTTCTTT.

This clonotype has at least ten counts. The chain is built from TRBV12-3 or TRBV12-4 and TRBJ2-2; 11 bases fit TRBD2. The CDR3 runs to 16 residues. The ends lost 3 bases at V and 4 bases at J; junction bases unmatched: 4. The CDR3 here is CASSLTSGATTGELFF. CDR3 nucleotides: TGTGCCAGCAGTTTGACTAGCGGGGCAACCACCGGGGAGCTGTTTTTT.

This clonotype was detected ten times or more. This chain connects TRBV27 to TRBJ1-6, with a possible D match to TRBD1 (6 bases). The V and J ends lost 7 bases and 1 base respectively, with 11 bases between them. The CDR3 has 15 amino acids. Germline CDR1 MNHEY, CDR2 SMNVEV (reference sequence). DNA for the CDR3: TGTGCCAGCACCTTACAGGGTTCCTATAATTCACCCCTCCACTTT. Translated, it gives CASTLQGSYNSPLHF.

This clonotype was recorded only once. The chain is built from TRBV29-1 and TRBJ2-7; TRBD2 is a possible D gene (5 bases). CDR3 length equals 14 residues. Trimming cost V 0 bases and J 5 bases, with 14 bases left between them. Germline values: CDR1 SQVTM, CDR2 ANQGSEA. The CDR3 DNA sequence: TGCAGCGTTGAAGATAGAGGGCTCAACGACGAGCAGTACTTC. It codes for CSVEDRGLNDEQYF.

The V call is TRBV4-3, the J call TRBJ2-2, with D uncertain. Trimming took off 6 bases at V and 5 bases at J, with 10 bases between the two ends. Germline CDR1 reads LGHNA; CDR2 reads YSLEER. The CDR3 has 13 residues. CDR3 sequence: CASSPWGTGELFF. The CDR3 DNA reads TGCGCCAGCAGTCCCTGGGGTACCGGGGAGCTGTTTTTT.

J is TRBJ2-5 and V is TRBV5-1; TRBD2 aligns across 15 bases. This CDR3 is built from 19 residues. The V segment lost 4 bases and the J segment 5 bases; nucleotides outside the gene matches: 15. Germline V gene sequence: CDR1 SGHRS, CDR2 YFSETQ. The CDR3 nucleotides are TGCGCCAGCAGCCTACTCCCCCTGGGACTAGCGGGGGGTTTCGAGACCCAGTACTTC. This sequence encodes CASSLLPLGLAGGFETQYF.

This chain connects TRBV29-1 to TRBJ2-7; D perhaps matches TRBD2 (6 bases). Trimming pared 5 bases from V and 2 bases from J, leaving 13 bases between. Germline V CDR1 and CDR2: SQVTM, ANQGSEA. There are 13 residues in the CDR3. The CDR3 DNA follows: TGCAGCGTTAGTACTCGGGAGACCTACGAGCAGTACTTC. This translates into CSVSTRETYEQYF.

This sequence joins TRBV27 and TRBJ1-5; D unclear. Per germline, CDR1 MNHEY and CDR2 SMNVEV (reference sequence). The V end was cut by 5 bases, the J end by 5 bases, with 10 bases between. The CDR3 loop spans 13 amino acids. CDR3 sequence (DNA): TGTGCCAGCAGTCTCAAGCAGGATCAGCCCCAGCATTTT. As protein: CASSLKQDQPQHF.

This clonotype was observed a few times. The genes are TRBV30 and TRBJ1-2; possible D gene TRBD1, 6 bases. V lost 0 bases to trimming and J lost 2 bases, with 19 bases between them. The CDR3 consists of 17 residues. In germline, CDR1 is GTSNPN, CDR2 SVGIG (reference sequence). Written as DNA, the CDR3 is TGTGCCTGGAGTGTACGAGGGGGACATGGCGGCAACTATGGCTACACCTTC. It is translated as CAWSVRGGHGGNYGYTF.

This clonotype occurred many times. V is TRBV29-1 and J is TRBJ2-4; tentative D call: TRBD2 (7 bases). Germline CDR1 is SQVTM and CDR2 is ANQGSEA. The V and J ends lost 6 bases and 0 bases respectively, with 9 bases between them. This CDR3 region has 13 residues. In DNA form, the CDR3 reads TGCAGCGTGGGGGGGCTAGCCAAAAACATTCAGTACTTC. As protein: CSVGGLAKNIQYF.

This clonotype showed up many times. As DNA, the CDR3 is TGTGCCAGCAGCGTCGGAGCCCAAGAGACCCAGTACTTC. Encoded protein: CASSVGAQETQYF. This chain connects TRBV9 to TRBJ2-5; D not resolved. CDR1 is SGDLS, CDR2 YYNGEE, per germline. V was trimmed by 2 bases and J by 1 base, leaving 6 bases between them. The CDR3 sequence is 13 residues long.

This clonotype was observed at least ten times. Written as DNA, the CDR3 is TGTGCCAGCACCGTAGGGACAGGAGCCTATGGCTACACCTTC. It specifies CASTVGTGAYGYTF. The chain combines TRBV28 with TRBJ1-2; TRBD1 matches at 8 bases. V dropped 7 bases and J dropped 4; count of bases not matched to a gene: 8. The CDR3 has 14 amino acids. CDR1 and CDR2 (germline): MDHEN, SYDVKM.

As concerns this clonotype: A much larger clone differs by one base, so this may be a read error. The chain has TRBV15 and TRBJ1-5; 7 bases match TRBD1. The CDR3 is made up of 15 amino acids. With V trimmed by 8 bases and J by 4 bases, 11 bases remained unmatched. The germline V gene has CDR1 LNHNV and CDR2 YYDKDF (reference sequence). The CDR3 is CATGRLKGQNQPQHF. Here the CDR3 DNA reads TGTGCCACCGGCCGGCTCAAGGGACAGAATCAGCCCCAGCATTTT.

The chain uses TRBV7-8 and TRBJ2-7; no reliable D call. CDR1 is SGHVS, CDR2 FQNEAQ, per germline. V lost 1 base and J 2 bases, leaving 15 bases between the germline ends. This CDR3 has 16 residues. CDR3 DNA: TGTGCCAGCAGCTTAGGAAACGGACGGAGAGCCTACGAGCAGTACTTC. Amino acids: CASSLGNGRRAYEQYF.

This clonotype occurred many times. The chain recombines TRBV6-1 with TRBJ2-7; D might be TRBD1 (5 bases). With 3 bases removed from V and 5 bases from J, the gap between germline ends came to 20 bases. Per the germline V gene, CDR1 is MNHNS and CDR2 is SASEGT. The CDR3 sequence is 16 residues long. This CDR3 reads CASSDPGQGFFHEQYF. CDR3 coding DNA: TGTGCCAGCAGTGACCCAGGCCAGGGCTTTTTTCACGAGCAGTACTTC.

This clonotype has a count of ten or more. The CDR3, as DNA: TGTGCCAGCAGTTTATGGGGGACAGGGGCGGCGTACGAGCAGTACTTC. Encoded protein: CASSLWGTGAAYEQYF. This rearrangement joins TRBV28 to TRBJ2-7; TRBD1 matches at 10 bases. J gave up 4 bases and V 0 bases, and 6 bases lay outside the gene matches. This CDR3 is 16 amino acids long. The germline gives CDR1 MDHEN, CDR2 SYDVKM. The full variable domain, its missing parts supplied by reference TRBV28 and TRBJ2-7, is DVKVTQSSRYLVKRTGEKVFLECVQDMDHENMFWYRQDPGLGLRLIYFSYDVKMKEKGDIPEGYSVSREKKERFSLILESASTNQTSMYLCASSLWGTGAAYEQYFGPGTRLTVT.

In its sample, this clonotype was seen a few times. The V call is TRBV6-2 or TRBV6-3, the J call TRBJ1-5; D possibly corresponds to TRBD1 (5 bases). CDR1 MNHEY and CDR2 SVGEGT come from the germline V gene. The CDR3 extends over 15 amino acids. With 0 bases removed from V and 7 bases from J, the gap between germline ends came to 13 bases. The CDR3 loop reads CASSYSAGRGQPQHF. CDR3 sequence (DNA): TGTGCCAGCAGTTACTCAGCAGGGAGGGGCCAGCCCCAGCATTTT.